This T cell receptor (beta chain) came from a study of Ad26.COV2.S vaccination and SARS-CoV-2 variants. The wider study: Vaccine-arm donor from the placebo-controlled COV1001 Ad26.COV2.S trial. Intramuscular Ad26.COV2.S doses were given once or twice, 56 days apart. Overall study findings and caveats: Substantial breadth was reported for post-vaccination spike-specific CD8+ and CD4+ T cells. People given the vaccine had a wider spike-specific TCR breadth than placebo recipients did.

Remarks on this clone: Its cognate antigen is unknown.

This CDR3 contains 18 residues. Sequencing used immunoSEQ multiplex PCR; TCRdb keeps in-frame clones, though not all of them. The repertoire holds roughly 700,000 clones, around 90% seen once, with over 1.3% in the top ten. Documented treatment: around 19 received Ad26.COV2.S at low or high dose, single or two shots; about five received placebo; per-sample allocation not given. Specimen acquisition occurred on day 63 following the initial vaccine or placebo injection. V is TRBV21-1 and J is TRBJ2-1; TRBD2, the D gene given by the table, was not confirmed from the DNA. TRBV21-1 is described as a pseudogene. This receptor was obtained from a person aged 18 to 65 who received the Ad26.COV2.S COVID-19 vaccine or a placebo. The sequencing used peripheral blood, collected in a trial of Ad26.COV2.S vaccine versus placebo. CDR3 region: CASSLQDSGLAGLNEQFF. CDR3 bases: TGTGCCAGCAGCCTCCAGGACAGCGGACTAGCGGGCCTCAATGAGCAGTTCTTC.